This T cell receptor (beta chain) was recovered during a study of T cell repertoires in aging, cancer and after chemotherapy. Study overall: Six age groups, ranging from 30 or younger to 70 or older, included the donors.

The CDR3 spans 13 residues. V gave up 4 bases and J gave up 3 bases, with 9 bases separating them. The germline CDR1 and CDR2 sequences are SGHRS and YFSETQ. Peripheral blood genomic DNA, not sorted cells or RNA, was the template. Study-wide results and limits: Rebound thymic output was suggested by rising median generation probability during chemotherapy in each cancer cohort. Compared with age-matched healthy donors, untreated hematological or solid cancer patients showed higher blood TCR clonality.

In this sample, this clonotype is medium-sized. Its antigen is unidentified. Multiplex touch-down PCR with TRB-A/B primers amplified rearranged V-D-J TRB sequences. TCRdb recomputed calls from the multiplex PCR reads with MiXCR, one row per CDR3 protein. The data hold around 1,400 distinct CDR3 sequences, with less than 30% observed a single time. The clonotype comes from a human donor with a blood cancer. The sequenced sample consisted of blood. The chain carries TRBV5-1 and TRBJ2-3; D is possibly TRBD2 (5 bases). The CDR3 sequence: CASSPGMTDTQYF. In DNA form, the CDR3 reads TGCGCCAGCAGCCCGGGGATGACAGATACGCAGTATTTT.